This T cell receptor beta chain was recorded in a study of cytomegalovirus exposure and HLA in healthy donors. Of note for this clone: Its antigen remains unknown.

PCR used 60 Vbeta primers and 13 Jbeta primers. Clones were sequenced by immunoSEQ multiplex PCR, and TCRdb holds only the in-frame ones, with some missing. The sample lists roughly 100,000 clones, around 64% seen once, with under 4% in the top ten. Trimming took 5 bases from V and 13 from J; bases not matched to a gene: 15. This CDR3 is built from 13 residues. Germline loops: CDR1 SGHDT, CDR2 YYEEEE. At sampling all donors were nominally healthy, likely with unrecorded immune exposures. Broader study findings: Further analysis, carried out later, found HLA-associated TCR beta chains more clonally expanded than equally common other chains.

The specimen was PBMCs. The source is a man in his sixties in good health and CMV-seronegative. The chain combines TRBV5-6 with TRBJ2-7; 7 bases fit TRBD1. The CDR3 sequence: CASSSFGTVLAYF. The CDR3 coding sequence is TGTGCCAGCAGTTCTTTCGGGACAGTTCTGGCTTACTTC.